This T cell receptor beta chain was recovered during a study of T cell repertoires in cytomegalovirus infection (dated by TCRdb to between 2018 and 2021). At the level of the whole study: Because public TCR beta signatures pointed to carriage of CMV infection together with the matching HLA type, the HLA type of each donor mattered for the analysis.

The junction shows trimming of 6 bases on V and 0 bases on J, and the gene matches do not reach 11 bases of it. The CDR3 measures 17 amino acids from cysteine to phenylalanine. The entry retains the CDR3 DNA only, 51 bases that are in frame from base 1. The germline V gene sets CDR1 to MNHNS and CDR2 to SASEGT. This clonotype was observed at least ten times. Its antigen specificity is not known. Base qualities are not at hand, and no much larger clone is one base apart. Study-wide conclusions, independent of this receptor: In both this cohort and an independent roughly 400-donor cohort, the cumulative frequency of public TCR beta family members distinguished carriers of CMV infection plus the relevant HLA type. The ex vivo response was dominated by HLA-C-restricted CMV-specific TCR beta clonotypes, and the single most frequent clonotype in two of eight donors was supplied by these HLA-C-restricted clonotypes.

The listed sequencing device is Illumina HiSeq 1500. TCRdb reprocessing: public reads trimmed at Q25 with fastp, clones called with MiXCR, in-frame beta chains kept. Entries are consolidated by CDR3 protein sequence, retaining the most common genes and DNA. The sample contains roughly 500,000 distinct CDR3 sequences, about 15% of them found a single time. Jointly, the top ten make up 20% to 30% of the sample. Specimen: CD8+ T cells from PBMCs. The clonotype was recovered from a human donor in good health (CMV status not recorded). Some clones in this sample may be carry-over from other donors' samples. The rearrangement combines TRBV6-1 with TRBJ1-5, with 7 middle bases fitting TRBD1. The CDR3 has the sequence CASRSGTAKYSNQPQHF. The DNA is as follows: TGTGCCAGCAGGTCCGGGACAGCCAAATATAGCAATCAGCCCCAGCATTTT.